The TCR beta chain described here comes from a study of blood T cell repertoires in COVID-19. Study background: The origin of the acute and convalescent COVID-19 samples was the United States, Italy and Spain. Nucleic acid was either cDNA or gDNA, and it came from T cells, B-cell-depleted T cells, or PBMCs.

The table came from immunoSEQ multiplex PCR; TCRdb's copy has only in-frame clones and leaves some out. The table shows roughly 200,000 clones, with under 90% occurring only once. V lost 1 base, J lost 4 bases, and 8 bases lay in between. Germline values: CDR1 LGHDT, CDR2 YNNKEL (reference sequence). This CDR3 is built from 14 residues. The receptor was derived from a man in his forties with acute or convalescent COVID-19. Material for sequencing was peripheral blood. This chain connects TRBV3-1 (or the pseudogene TRBV3-2) to TRBJ1-5; TRBD1 is a possible D gene (6 bases). CDR3 nucleotides: TGTGCCAGCAGCCAAGGGACAGTTAATCAGCCCCAGCATTTT. This gives the protein CASSQGTVNQPQHF.